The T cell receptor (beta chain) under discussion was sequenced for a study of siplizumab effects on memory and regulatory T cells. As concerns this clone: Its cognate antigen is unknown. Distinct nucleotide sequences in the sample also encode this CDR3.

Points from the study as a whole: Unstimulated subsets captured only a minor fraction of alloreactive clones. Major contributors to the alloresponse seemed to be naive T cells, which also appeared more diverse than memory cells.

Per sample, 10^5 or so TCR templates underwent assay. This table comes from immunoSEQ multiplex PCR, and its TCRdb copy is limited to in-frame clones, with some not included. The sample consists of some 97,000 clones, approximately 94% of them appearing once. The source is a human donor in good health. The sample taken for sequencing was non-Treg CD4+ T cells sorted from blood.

The CDR3 DNA reads TGTGCCAGCAGTAGACAGATAAGCCTTTTCAATCAGCCCCAGCATTTT. Its protein product is CASSRQISLFNQPQHF. This chain joins TRBV2 and TRBJ1-5; tentatively, D is TRBD1 (5 bases). CDR1 and CDR2 (germline): SNHLY, FYNNEI. This CDR3 spans 16 amino acids. V lost 5 bases, J lost 3 bases, and 17 bases lay in between.